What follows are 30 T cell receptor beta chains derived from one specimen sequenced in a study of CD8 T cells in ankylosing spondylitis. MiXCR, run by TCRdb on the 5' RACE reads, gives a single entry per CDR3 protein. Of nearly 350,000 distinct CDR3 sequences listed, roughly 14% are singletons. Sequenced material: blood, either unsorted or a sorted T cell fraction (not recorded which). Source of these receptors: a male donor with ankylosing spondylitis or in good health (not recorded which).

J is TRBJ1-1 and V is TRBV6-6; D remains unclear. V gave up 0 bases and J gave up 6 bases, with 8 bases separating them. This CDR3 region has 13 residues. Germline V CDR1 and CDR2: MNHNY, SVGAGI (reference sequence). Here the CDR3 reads CASSYSPGSEAFF. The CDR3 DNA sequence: TGTGCCAGCAGTTACTCGCCAGGTTCTGAAGCTTTCTTT.

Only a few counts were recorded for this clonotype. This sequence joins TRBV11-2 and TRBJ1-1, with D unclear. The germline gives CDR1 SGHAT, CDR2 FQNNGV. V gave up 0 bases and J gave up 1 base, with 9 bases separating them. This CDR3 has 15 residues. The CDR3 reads CASSLEGLGNTEAFF. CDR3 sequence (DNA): TGTGCCAGCAGCTTAGAAGGACTGGGGAACACTGAAGCTTTCTTT.

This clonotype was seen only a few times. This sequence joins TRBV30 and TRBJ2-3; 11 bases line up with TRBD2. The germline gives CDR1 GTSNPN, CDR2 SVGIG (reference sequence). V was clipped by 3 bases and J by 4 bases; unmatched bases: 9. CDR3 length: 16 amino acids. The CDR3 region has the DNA TGTGCCTGGAGCCTACCTCCTAGCGGGAGGCCAGATACGCAGTATTTT. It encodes CAWSLPPSGRPDTQYF.

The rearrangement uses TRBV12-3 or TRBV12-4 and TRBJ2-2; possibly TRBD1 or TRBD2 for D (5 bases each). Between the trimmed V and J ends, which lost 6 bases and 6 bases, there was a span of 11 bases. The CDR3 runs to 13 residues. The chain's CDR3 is CASRSTGPGELFF. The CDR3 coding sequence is TGTGCCAGCAGGTCCACGGGGCCCGGGGAGCTGTTTTTT.

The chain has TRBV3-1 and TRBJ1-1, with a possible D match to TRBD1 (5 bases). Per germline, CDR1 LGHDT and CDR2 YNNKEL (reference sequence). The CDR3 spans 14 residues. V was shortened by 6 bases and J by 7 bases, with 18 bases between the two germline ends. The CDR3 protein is CASRPRGGYGEAFF. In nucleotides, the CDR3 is TGTGCCAGCAGACCAAGGGGAGGGTACGGTGAAGCTTTCTTT.

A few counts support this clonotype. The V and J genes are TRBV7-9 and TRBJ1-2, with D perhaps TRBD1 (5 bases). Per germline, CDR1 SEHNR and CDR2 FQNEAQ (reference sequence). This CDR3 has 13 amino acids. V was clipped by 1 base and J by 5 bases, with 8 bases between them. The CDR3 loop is CASSLVAGYGYTF. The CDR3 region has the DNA TGTGCCAGCAGCTTAGTTGCAGGGTATGGCTACACCTTC.

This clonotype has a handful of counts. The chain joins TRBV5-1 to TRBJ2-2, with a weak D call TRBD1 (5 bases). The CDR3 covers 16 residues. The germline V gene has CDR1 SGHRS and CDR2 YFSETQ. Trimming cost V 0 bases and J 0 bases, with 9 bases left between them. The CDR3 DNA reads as TGCGCCAGCAGCTTGGCGGACATAGCGAACACCGGGGAGCTGTTTTTT. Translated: CASSLADIANTGELFF.

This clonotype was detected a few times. CDR3 sequence (DNA): TGTGCCAGCAGTTGGGAAGGGGGGGCTGGGGCCAACGTCCTGACTTTC. Protein product: CASSWEGGAGANVLTF. The chain couples TRBV27 to TRBJ2-6; tentatively, D is TRBD2 (7 bases). The germline V and J ends were trimmed by 4 bases and 2 bases, with 12 bases remaining between them. The CDR3 has 16 amino acids. CDR1 is MNHEY and CDR2 is SMNVEV in the germline V gene (reference sequence).

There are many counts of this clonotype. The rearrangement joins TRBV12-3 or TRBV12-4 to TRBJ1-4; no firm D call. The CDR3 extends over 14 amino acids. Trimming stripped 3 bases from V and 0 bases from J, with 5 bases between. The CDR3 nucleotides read TGTGCCAGCAGTTTCGGAGCAACTAATGAAAAACTGTTTTTT. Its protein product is CASSFGATNEKLFF.

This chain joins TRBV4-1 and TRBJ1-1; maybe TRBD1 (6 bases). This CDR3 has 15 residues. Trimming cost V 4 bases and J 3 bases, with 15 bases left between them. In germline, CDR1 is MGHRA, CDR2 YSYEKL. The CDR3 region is CASSLYREGDTEAFF. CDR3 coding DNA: TGCGCCAGCAGCCTCTACAGGGAGGGGGACACTGAAGCTTTCTTT.

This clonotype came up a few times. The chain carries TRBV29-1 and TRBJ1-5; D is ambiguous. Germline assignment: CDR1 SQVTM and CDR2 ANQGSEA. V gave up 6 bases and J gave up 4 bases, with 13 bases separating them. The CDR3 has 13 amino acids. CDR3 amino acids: CSVAGTGNQPQHF. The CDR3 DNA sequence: TGCAGCGTCGCCGGTACGGGGAATCAGCCCCAGCATTTT.

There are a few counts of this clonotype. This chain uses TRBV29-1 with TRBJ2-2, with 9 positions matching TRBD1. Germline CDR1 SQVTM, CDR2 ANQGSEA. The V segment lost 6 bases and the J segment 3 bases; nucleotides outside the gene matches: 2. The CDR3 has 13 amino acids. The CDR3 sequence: CSVDRGDTGELFF. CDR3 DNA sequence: TGCAGCGTGGACAGGGGTGACACCGGGGAGCTGTTTTTT.

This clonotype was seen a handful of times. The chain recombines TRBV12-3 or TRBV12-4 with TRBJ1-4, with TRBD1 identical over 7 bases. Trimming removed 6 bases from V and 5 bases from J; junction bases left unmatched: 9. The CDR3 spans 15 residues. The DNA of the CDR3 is TGTGCCAGCAGCCTCCGACAGGGTCAAAATGAAAAACTGTTTTTT. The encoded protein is CASSLRQGQNEKLFF.

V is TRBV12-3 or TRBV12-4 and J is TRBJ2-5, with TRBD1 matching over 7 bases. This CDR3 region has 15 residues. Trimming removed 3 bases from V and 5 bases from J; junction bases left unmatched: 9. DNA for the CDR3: TGTGCCAGCAGTTTTGATACAGGGGTCCGGGAGACCCAGTACTTC. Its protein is CASSFDTGVRETQYF.

The CDR3 spells CASSRELTGGHRNEQFF. In DNA form, the CDR3 reads TGTGCCAGCAGCCGCGAGCTCACGGGAGGGCATAGAAATGAGCAGTTCTTC. The rearrangement links TRBV3-1 to TRBJ2-1; TRBD2 agrees at 8 bases. Germline assignment: CDR1 LGHDT and CDR2 YNNKEL (reference sequence). The CDR3 is made up of 17 amino acids. With 4 bases clipped from V and 7 bases from J, the junction kept 15 bases outside the gene matches.

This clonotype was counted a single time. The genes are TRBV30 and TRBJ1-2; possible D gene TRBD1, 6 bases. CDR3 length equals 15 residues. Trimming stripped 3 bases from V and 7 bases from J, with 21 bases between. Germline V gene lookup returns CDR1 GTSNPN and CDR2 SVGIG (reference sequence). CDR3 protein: CAWSPYLTGSGGYTF. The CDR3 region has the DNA TGTGCCTGGAGCCCATACCTCACAGGGAGCGGTGGCTACACCTTC.

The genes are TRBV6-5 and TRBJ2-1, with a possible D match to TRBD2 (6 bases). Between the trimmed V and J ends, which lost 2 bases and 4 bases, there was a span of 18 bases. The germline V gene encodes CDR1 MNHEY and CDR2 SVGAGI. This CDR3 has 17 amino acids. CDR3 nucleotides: TGTGCCAGCAGTTACCGAGCAACTAGCCCACTTTACAATGAGCAGTTCTTC. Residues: CASSYRATSPLYNEQFF.

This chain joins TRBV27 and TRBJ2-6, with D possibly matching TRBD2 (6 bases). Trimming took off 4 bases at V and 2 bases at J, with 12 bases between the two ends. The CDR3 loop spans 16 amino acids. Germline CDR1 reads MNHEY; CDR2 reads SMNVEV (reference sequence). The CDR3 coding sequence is TGTGCCAGCAGTTCTCCGGGAGCCCCTGGGGCCAACGTCCTGACTTTC. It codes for CASSSPGAPGANVLTF.

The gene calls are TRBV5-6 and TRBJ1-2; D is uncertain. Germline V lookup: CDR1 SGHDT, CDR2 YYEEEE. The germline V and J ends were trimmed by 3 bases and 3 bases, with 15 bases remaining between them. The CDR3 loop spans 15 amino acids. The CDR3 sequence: CASSSLDRRDYGYTF. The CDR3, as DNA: TGTGCCAGCAGCTCCCTTGACCGAAGAGACTATGGCTACACCTTC.

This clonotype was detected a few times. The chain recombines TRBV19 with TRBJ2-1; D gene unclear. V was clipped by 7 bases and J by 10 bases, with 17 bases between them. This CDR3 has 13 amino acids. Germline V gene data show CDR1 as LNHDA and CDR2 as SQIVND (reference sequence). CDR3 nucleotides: TGTGCCAGTAAAAACACTCGCGACGGCGAGCAGTTCTTC. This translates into CASKNTRDGEQFF.

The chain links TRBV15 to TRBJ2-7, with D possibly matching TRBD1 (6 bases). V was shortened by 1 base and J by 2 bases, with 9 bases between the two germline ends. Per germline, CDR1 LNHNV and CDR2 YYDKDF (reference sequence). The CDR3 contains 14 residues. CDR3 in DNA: TGTGCCACCAGCAGAGGGGACACGACCTACGAGCAGTACTTC. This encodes CATSRGDTTYEQYF.

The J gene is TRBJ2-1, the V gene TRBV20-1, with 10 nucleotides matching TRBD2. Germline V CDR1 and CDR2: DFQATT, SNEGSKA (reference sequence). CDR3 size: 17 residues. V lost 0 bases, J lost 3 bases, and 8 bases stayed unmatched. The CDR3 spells CSARDIKLAGYYNEQFF. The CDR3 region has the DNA TGCAGTGCTAGAGACATCAAACTAGCGGGATACTACAATGAGCAGTTCTTC.

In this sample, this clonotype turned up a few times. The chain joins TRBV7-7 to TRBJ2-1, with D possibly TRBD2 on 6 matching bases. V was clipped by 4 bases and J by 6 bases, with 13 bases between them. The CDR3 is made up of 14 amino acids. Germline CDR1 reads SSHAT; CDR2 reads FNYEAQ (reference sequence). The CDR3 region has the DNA TGTGCCAGCAGCTCAAGCTTGGGGGGCAATGAGCAGTTCTTC. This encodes CASSSSLGGNEQFF.

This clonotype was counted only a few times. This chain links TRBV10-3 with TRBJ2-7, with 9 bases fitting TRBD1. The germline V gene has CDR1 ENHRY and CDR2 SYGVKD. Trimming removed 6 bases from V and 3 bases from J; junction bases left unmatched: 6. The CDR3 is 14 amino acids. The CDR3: CAIRRGQGLYEQYF. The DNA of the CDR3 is TGTGCCATCAGGAGGGGACAGGGCCTCTACGAGCAGTACTTC.

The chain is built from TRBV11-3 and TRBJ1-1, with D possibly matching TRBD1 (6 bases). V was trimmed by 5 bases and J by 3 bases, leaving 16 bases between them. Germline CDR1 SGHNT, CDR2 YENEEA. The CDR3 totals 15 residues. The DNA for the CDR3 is TGTGCCAGCAGCCACAACAGGGTGTTTGACACTGAAGCTTTCTTT. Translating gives CASSHNRVFDTEAFF.

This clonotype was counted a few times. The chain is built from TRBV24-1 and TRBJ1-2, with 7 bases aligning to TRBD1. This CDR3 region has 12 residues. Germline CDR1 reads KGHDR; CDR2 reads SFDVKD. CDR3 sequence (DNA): TGTGGACAGGGATTATGGGACTATGGCTACACCTTC. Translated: CGQGLWDYGYTF.

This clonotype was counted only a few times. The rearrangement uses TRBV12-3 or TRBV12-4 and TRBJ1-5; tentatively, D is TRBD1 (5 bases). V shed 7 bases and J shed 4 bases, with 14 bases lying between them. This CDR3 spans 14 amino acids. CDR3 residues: CASTSGGLNQPQHF. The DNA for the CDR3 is TGTGCCAGCACCTCTGGGGGGTTGAATCAGCCCCAGCATTTT.

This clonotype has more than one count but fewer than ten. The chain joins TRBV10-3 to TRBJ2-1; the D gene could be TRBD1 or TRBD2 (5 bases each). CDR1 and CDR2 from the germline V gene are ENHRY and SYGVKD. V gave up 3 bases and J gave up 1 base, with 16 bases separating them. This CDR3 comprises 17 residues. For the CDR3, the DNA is TGTGCCATCAGTGACGAGGGGTCAGCGGTGTCCTACAATGAGCAGTTCTTC. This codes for CAISDEGSAVSYNEQFF.

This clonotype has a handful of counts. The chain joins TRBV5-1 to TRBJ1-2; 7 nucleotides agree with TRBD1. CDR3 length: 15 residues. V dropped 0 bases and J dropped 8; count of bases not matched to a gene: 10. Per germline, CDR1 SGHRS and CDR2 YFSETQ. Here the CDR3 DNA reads TGCGCCAGCAGCTTGGAAGGGGGCACCCGGGAAGGCTACACCTTC. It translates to CASSLEGGTREGYTF.

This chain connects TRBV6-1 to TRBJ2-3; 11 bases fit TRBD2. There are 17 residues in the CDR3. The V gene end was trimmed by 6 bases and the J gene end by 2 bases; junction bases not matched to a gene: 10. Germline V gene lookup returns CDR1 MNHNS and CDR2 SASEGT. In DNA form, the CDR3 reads TGTGCCAGCAGGCAGAGGGCTAGCGGGGGGACCACAGATACGCAGTATTTT. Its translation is CASRQRASGGTTDTQYF.